This T cell receptor beta chain was recovered during a study of T cell changes during pregnancy in multiple sclerosis. The method was immunoSEQ multiplex PCR; TCRdb's version includes in-frame clones alone and lacks a portion of them. Of 55,000 to 75,000 clones in the sample, about 91% were seen once. The sample consisted of peripheral blood, taken after pregnancy. The clonotype comes from a female donor with multiple sclerosis, enrolled in a pregnancy study.

CDR3 amino acids: CASSSPGGTQYF. Written as DNA, the CDR3 is TGTGCCAGCAGCTCACCGGGGGGGACCCAGTACTTC. The chain couples TRBV7-3 to TRBJ2-5, with 7 bases lining up with TRBD2. The CDR3 totals 12 residues. Germline lookup yields CDR1 SGHTA and CDR2 FQGTGA. Unmatched junction bases numbered 3, after V lost 4 bases and J lost 7 bases. The complete variable domain, with remaining parts taken from reference TRBV7-3 and TRBJ2-5, reads GAGVSQTPSNKVTEKGKYVELRCDPISGHTALYWYRQSLGQGPEFLIYFQGTGAADDSGLPNDRFFAVRPEGSVSTLKIQRTERGDSAVYLCASSSPGGTQYFGPGTRLLVL.